Listed below are T cell receptor beta chains from one sample, sequenced in a study of blood T cell repertoires in COVID-19. TCRdb's copy holds only in-frame clones and misses some; the assay was immunoSEQ multiplex PCR. The sample contains 60,000 to 80,000 clones, roughly 88% of which appear only once. The sequencing input was peripheral blood. The receptors stem from a woman aged 80 or over with acute or convalescent COVID-19. CDR3s include the opening cysteine and the closing phenylalanine or tryptophan. Each record gives: D gene, V gene, CDR3 protein. D genes are given only for firm matches.

D gene: -
V gene: TRBV29-1
CDR3 protein: CSVEGGEGEKLFF

D gene: TRBD1
V gene: TRBV9
CDR3 protein: CASSVGRGLNNQPQHF

D gene: -
V gene: TRBV29-1
CDR3 protein: CSVEDRSRRTDTQYF

D gene: -
V gene: TRBV12-3/TRBV12-4
CDR3 protein: CASSLAHTDTQYF

D gene: TRBD1
V gene: TRBV5-5
CDR3 protein: CASSLQGGYSGNTIYF

D gene: TRBD2
V gene: TRBV9
CDR3 protein: CAMTSGADYNEQFF

D gene: -
V gene: TRBV19
CDR3 protein: CASSSPPGGSGNTIYF

D gene: -
V gene: TRBV19
CDR3 protein: CASSIAVASGQETQYF

D gene: -
V gene: TRBV18
CDR3 protein: CASSQGLDTGELFF

D gene: TRBD2
V gene: TRBV19
CDR3 protein: CASTGLAGPPYNEQFF

D gene: -
V gene: TRBV6-1
CDR3 protein: CASSDGGSGNTEAFF

D gene: TRBD1
V gene: TRBV12-3/TRBV12-4
CDR3 protein: CASSRQGLNEQFF

D gene: TRBD1
V gene: TRBV15
CDR3 protein: CATSRDGDSSFYGYTF

D gene: TRBD1
V gene: TRBV4-3
CDR3 protein: CASSQDMVGTGGRETQYF

D gene: -
V gene: TRBV28
CDR3 protein: CASSPGGGGTEAFF

D gene: TRBD2
V gene: TRBV9
CDR3 protein: CASSVGLAGDTDTQYF

D gene: -
V gene: TRBV7-9
CDR3 protein: CASLRGSTEAFF

D gene: -
V gene: TRBV12-3/TRBV12-4
CDR3 protein: CASSLSVQPQHF

D gene: -
V gene: TRBV7-9
CDR3 protein: CASSPGIQGGHQETQYF

D gene: -
V gene: TRBV2
CDR3 protein: CASKIQGFNSPLHF

D gene: -
V gene: TRBV5-4
CDR3 protein: CASNPRPQGSGANVLTF

D gene: -
V gene: TRBV3-1/TRBV3-2
CDR3 protein: CASSHRGTGELFF

D gene: -
V gene: TRBV9
CDR3 protein: CASSVLERGTGYTF

D gene: -
V gene: TRBV11-1
CDR3 protein: CASRKLLAEITDTQYF

D gene: TRBD2
V gene: TRBV5-5
CDR3 protein: CASSWGGIGSDTQYF

D gene: -
V gene: TRBV27
CDR3 protein: CASSLSGLRTEAFF

D gene: TRBD2
V gene: TRBV7-9
CDR3 protein: CASSPPRASGEDTQYF

D gene: -
V gene: TRBV23-1
CDR3 protein: CASSHANMNTEAFF

D gene: -
V gene: TRBV15
CDR3 protein: CATSWQGSYEQYF

D gene: TRBD2
V gene: TRBV7-2
CDR3 protein: CASSFPGLVAGELFF

D gene: TRBD1
V gene: TRBV5-6
CDR3 protein: CASSSPRTGGDDYGYTF

D gene: -
V gene: TRBV27
CDR3 protein: CASSPHVTRAPQHF

D gene: -
V gene: TRBV19
CDR3 protein: CASSFLQGSNQPQHF

D gene: TRBD1
V gene: TRBV7-9
CDR3 protein: CATGTVLETQYF

D gene: TRBD1
V gene: TRBV10-3
CDR3 protein: CATGSSDRGTGELFF

D gene: TRBD2
V gene: TRBV28
CDR3 protein: CASSLTSVGTGELFF

D gene: -
V gene: TRBV5-6
CDR3 protein: CASSFSYYGYTF

D gene: TRBD2
V gene: TRBV6-5
CDR3 protein: CASTALAGWNEQFF

D gene: TRBD1
V gene: TRBV29-1
CDR3 protein: CSVDRGGQETQYF

D gene: -
V gene: TRBV5-1
CDR3 protein: CASSPTRASSVTEAFF

D gene: TRBD1
V gene: TRBV10-3
CDR3 protein: CATGTGAATNTGELFF

D gene: -
V gene: TRBV28
CDR3 protein: CASSLWAVKIYGYTF

D gene: TRBD2
V gene: TRBV4-2
CDR3 protein: CASSLIAGLYNEQFF

D gene: -
V gene: TRBV6-6
CDR3 protein: CASSYSTGARANEQYF

D gene: TRBD1
V gene: TRBV6-5
CDR3 protein: CASSYFQQGDTEAFF

D gene: TRBD2
V gene: TRBV4-1
CDR3 protein: CASSQDAGARGEQYF

D gene: -
V gene: TRBV12-2
CDR3 protein: CASRLARQQEGSDTQYF

D gene: TRBD1
V gene: TRBV5-1
CDR3 protein: CASSLAQGAGNSPLHF